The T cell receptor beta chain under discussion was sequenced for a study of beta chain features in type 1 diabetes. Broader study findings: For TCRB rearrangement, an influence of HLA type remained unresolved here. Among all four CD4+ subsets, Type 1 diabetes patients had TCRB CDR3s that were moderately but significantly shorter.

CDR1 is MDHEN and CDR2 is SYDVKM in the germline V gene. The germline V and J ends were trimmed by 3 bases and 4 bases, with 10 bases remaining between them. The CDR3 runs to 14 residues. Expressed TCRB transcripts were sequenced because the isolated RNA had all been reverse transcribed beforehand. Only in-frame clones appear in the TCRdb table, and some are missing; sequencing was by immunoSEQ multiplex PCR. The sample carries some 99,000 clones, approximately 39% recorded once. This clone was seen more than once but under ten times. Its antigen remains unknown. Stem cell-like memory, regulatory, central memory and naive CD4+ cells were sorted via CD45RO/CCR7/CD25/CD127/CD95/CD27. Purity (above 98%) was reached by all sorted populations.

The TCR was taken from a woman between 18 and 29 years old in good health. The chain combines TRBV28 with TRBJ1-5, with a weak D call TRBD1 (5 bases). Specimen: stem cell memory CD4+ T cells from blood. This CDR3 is CASSFPGRNQPQHF. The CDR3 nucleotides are TGTGCCAGCAGTTTCCCAGGGAGGAATCAGCCCCAGCATTTT. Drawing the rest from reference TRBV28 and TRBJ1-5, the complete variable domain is DVKVTQSSRYLVKRTGEKVFLECVQDMDHENMFWYRQDPGLGLRLIYFSYDVKMKEKGDIPEGYSVSREKKERFSLILESASTNQTSMYLCASSFPGRNQPQHFGDGTRLSIL.